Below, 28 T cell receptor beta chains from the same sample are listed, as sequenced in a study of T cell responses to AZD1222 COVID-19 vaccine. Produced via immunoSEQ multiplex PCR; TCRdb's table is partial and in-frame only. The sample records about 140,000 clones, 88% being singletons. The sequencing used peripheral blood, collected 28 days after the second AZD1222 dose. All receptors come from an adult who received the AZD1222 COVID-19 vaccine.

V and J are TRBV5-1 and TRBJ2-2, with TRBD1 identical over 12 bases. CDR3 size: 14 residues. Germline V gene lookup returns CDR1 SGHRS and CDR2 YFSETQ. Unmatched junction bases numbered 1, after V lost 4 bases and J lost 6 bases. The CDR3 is CASSGDRGPGELFF. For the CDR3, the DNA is TGCGCCAGCAGCGGGGACAGGGGGCCCGGGGAGCTGTTTTTT.

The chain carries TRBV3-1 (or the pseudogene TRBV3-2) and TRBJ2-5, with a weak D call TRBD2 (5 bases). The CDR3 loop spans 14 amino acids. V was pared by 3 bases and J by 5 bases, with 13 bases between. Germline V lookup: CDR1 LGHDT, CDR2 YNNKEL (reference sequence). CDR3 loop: CASSQRPTGETQYF. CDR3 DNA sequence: TGTGCCAGCAGCCAGAGGCCTACGGGGGAGACCCAGTACTTC.

CDR3 protein: CASSFGHPYEQYF. DNA for the CDR3: TGTGCCAGCAGTTTTGGTCACCCCTACGAGCAGTACTTC. V and J are TRBV12-3 or TRBV12-4 and TRBJ2-7; D is unresolved. The CDR3 spans 13 residues. Trimming shortened V by 3 bases and J by 2 bases, and 8 bases separated the two germline ends.

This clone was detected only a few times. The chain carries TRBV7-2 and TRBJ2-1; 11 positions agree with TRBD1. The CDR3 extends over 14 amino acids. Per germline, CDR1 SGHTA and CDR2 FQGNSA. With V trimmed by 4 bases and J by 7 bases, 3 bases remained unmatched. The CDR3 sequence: CASSSGTGGNEQFF. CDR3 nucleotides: TGTGCCAGCAGCTCCGGGACAGGGGGGAATGAGCAGTTCTTC.

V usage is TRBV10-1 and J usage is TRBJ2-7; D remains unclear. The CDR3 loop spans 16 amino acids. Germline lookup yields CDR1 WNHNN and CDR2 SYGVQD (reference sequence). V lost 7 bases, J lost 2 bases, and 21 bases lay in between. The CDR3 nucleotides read TGCGCCAGCACCTCGGCGCCGCCGGTTTATGCCTACGAGCAGTACTTC. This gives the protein CASTSAPPVYAYEQYF.

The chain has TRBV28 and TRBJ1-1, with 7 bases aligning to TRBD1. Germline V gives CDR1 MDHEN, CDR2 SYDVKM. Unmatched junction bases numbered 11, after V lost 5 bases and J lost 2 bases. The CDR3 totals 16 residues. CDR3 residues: CASSPGGGGRNTEAFF. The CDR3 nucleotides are TGTGCCAGCAGTCCAGGGGGAGGGGGACGAAACACTGAAGCTTTCTTT. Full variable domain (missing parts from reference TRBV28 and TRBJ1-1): DVKVTQSSRYLVKRTGEKVFLECVQDMDHENMFWYRQDPGLGLRLIYFSYDVKMKEKGDIPEGYSVSREKKERFSLILESASTNQTSMYLCASSPGGGGRNTEAFFGQGTRLTVV.

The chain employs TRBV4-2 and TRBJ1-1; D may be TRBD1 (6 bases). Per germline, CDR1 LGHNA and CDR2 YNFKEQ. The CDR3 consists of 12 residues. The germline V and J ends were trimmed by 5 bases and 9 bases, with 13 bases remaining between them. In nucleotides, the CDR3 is TGTGCCAGCAGCGGAAGGACAGCTCAAGCTTTCTTT. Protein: CASSGRTAQAFF.

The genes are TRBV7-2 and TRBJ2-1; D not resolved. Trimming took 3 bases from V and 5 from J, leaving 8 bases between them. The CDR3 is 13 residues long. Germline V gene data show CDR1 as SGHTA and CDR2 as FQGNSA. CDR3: CASSFRADNEQFF. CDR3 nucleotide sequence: TGTGCCAGCAGCTTTCGCGCTGACAATGAGCAGTTCTTC. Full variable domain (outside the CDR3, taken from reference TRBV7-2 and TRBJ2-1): GAGVSQSPSNKVTEKGKDVELRCDPISGHTALYWYRQSLGQGLEFLIYFQGNSAPDKSGLPSDRFSAERTGGSVSTLTIQRTQQEDSAVYLCASSFRADNEQFFGPGTRLTVL.

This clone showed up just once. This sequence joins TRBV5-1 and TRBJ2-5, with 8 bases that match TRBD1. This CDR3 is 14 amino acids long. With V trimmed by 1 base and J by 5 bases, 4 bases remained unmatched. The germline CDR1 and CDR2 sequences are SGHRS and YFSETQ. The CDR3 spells CASSLQGAAETQYF. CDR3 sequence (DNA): TGCGCCAGCAGCTTGCAGGGGGCGGCGGAGACCCAGTACTTC.

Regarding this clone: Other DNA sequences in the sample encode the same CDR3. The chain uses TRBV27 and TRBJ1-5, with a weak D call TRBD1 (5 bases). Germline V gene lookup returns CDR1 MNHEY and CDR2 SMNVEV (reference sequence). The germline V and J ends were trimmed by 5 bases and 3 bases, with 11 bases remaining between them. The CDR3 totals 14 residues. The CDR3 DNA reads TGTGCCAGCAGTCTCCAGGGCCCCAATCAGCCCCAGCATTTT. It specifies CASSLQGPNQPQHF.

Written as DNA, the CDR3 is TGCGCCAGCAGCCCGACCGCGGGTGCTTCCTACGAGCAGTACTTC. Translated: CASSPTAGASYEQYF. V and J are TRBV5-1 and TRBJ2-7, with a possible D match to TRBD2 (5 bases). V was cut by 4 bases and J by 1 base, with 15 bases left in between. CDR1 is SGHRS, CDR2 YFSETQ, per germline. There are 15 residues in the CDR3.

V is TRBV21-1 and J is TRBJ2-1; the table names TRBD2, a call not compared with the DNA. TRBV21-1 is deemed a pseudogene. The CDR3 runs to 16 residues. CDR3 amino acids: CASSSRLAGLYNEQFF. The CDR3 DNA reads TGTGCCAGCAGCAGCAGACTAGCGGGGTTATACAATGAGCAGTTCTTC.

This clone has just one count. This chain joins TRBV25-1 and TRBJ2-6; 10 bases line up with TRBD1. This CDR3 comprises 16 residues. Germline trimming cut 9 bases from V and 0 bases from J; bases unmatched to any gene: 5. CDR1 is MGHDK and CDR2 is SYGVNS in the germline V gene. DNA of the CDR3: TGTGCCAGTTCAGACAGGGGGCTCTCTGGGGCCAACGTCCTGACTTTC. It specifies CASSDRGLSGANVLTF.

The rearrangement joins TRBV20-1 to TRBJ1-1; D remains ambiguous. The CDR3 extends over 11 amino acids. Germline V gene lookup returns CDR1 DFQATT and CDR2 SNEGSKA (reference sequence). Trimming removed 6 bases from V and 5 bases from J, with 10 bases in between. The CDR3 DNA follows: TGCAGTGCCGGTAGGAGGACTGAAGCTTTCTTT. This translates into CSAGRRTEAFF.

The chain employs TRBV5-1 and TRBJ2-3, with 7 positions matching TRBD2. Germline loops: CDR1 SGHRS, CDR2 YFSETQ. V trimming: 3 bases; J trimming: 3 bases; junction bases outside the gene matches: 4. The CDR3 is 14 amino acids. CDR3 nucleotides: TGCGCCAGCAGCTATGGCGGGGGAACAGATACGCAGTATTTT. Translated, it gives CASSYGGGTDTQYF. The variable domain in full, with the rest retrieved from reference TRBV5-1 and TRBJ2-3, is KAGVTQTPRYLIKTRGQQVTLSCSPISGHRSVSWYQQTPGQGLQFLFEYFSETQRNKGNFPGRFSGRQFSNSRSEMNVSTLELGDSALYLCASSYGGGTDTQYFGPGTRLTVL.

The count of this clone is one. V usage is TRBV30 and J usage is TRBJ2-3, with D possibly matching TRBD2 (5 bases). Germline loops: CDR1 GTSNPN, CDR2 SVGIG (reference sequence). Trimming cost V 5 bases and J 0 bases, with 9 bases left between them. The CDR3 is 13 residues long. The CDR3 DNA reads TGTGCCTGGGAACTAGGGAGCACAGATACGCAGTATTTT. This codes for CAWELGSTDTQYF.

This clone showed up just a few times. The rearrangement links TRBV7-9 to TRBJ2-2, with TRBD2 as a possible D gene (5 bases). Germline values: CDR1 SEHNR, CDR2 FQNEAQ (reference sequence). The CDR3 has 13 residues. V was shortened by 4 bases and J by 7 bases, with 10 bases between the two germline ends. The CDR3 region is CASSWWRVGELFF. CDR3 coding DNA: TGTGCCAGCAGCTGGTGGCGGGTCGGGGAGCTGTTTTTT.

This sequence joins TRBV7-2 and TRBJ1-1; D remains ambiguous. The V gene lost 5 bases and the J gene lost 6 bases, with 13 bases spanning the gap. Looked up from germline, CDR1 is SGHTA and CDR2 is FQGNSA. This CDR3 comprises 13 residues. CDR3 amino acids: CASSPQVSSEAFF. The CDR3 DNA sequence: TGTGCCAGCAGCCCTCAGGTTTCCTCTGAAGCTTTCTTT.

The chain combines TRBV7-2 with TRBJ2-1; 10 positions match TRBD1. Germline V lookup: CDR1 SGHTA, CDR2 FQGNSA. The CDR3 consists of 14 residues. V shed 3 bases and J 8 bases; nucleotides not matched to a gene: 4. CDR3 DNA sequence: TGTGCCAGCAGCTTCCTTGGGACAGGGGATGAGCAGTTCTTC. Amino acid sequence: CASSFLGTGDEQFF.

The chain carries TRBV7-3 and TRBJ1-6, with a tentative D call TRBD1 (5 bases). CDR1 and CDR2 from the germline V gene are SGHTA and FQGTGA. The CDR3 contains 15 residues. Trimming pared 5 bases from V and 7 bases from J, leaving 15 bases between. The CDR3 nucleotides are TGTGCCAGCAGCCAGGTGGGGCAGCCAAATTCACCCCTCCACTTT. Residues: CASSQVGQPNSPLHF. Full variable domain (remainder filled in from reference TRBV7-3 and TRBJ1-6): GAGVSQTPSNKVTEKGKYVELRCDPISGHTALYWYRQSLGQGPEFLIYFQGTGAADDSGLPNDRFFAVRPEGSVSTLKIQRTERGDSAVYLCASSQVGQPNSPLHFGNGTRLTVT.

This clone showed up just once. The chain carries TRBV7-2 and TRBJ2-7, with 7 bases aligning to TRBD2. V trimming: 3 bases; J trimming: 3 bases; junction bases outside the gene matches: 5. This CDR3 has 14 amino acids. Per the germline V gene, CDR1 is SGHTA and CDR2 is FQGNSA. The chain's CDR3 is CASSFQAGNYEQYF. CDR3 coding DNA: TGTGCCAGCAGCTTCCAAGCGGGGAACTACGAGCAGTACTTC. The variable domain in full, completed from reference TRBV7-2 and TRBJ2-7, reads GAGVSQSPSNKVTEKGKDVELRCDPISGHTALYWYRQSLGQGLEFLIYFQGNSAPDKSGLPSDRFSAERTGGSVSTLTIQRTQQEDSAVYLCASSFQAGNYEQYFGPGTRLTVT.

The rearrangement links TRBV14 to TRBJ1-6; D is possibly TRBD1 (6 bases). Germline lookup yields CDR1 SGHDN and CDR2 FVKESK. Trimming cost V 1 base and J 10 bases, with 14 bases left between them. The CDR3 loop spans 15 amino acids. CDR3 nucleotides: TGTGCCAGCAGCCAAGGCGCACAGGGCTGGTCACCCCTCCACTTT. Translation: CASSQGAQGWSPLHF.

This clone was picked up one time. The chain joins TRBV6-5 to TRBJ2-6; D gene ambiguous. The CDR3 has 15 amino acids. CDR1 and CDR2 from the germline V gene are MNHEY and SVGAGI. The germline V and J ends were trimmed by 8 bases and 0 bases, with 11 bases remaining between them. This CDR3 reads CASARTLSGANVLTF. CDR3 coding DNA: TGTGCCAGCGCCCGAACCCTCTCTGGGGCCAACGTCCTGACTTTC.

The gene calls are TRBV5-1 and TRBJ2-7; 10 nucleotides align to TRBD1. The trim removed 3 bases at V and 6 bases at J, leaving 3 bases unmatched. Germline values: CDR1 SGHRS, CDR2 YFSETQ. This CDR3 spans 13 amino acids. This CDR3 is CASSSDRGSEQYF. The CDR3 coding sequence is TGCGCCAGCAGCTCGGACAGGGGGTCCGAGCAGTACTTC.

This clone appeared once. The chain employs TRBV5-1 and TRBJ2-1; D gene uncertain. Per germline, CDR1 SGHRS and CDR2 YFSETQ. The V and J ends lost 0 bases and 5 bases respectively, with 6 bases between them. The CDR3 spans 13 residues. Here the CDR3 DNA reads TGCGCCAGCAGCTTGGGGCGAAACAATGAGCAGTTCTTC. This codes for CASSLGRNNEQFF. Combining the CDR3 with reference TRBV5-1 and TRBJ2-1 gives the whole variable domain KAGVTQTPRYLIKTRGQQVTLSCSPISGHRSVSWYQQTPGQGLQFLFEYFSETQRNKGNFPGRFSGRQFSNSRSEMNVSTLELGDSALYLCASSLGRNNEQFFGPGTRLTVL.

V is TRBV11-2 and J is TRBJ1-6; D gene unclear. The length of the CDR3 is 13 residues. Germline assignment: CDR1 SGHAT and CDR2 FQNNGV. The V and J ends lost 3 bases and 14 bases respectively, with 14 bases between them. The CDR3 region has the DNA TGTGCCAGCAGCTTTCAGCCGATGGGAACCCTCCACTTT. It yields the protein CASSFQPMGTLHF.

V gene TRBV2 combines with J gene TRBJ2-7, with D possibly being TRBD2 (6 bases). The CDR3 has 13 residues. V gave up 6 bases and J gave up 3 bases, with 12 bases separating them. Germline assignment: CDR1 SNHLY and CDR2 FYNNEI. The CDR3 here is CASRGRRGYEQYF. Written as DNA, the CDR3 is TGTGCCAGCAGGGGGAGGAGGGGCTACGAGCAGTACTTC.

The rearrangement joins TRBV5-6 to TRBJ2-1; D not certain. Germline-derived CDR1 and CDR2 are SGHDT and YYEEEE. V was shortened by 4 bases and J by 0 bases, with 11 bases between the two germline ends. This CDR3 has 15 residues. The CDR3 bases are TGTGCCAGCAGCGCCCTTACAAGCTCCTACAATGAGCAGTTCTTC. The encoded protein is CASSALTSSYNEQFF.